This TCR beta chain was identified during a study of regulatory T cells in long-lasting Graves disease. For the study at large: Those Graves' patients who were newly diagnosed had been on antithyroid drugs under 3 months.

Study-level results: New patients shared about 910 public clonotypes, and persistent patients shared more, with 2,741.

CDR3-region Arm-PCR and iRepertoire HTBI primers produced the TCR beta libraries. TCRdb reprocessed the multiplex PCR reads via MiXCR and lists one record per CDR3 protein. The sample includes approximately 230,000 distinct CDR3 sequences, around 19% of them seen just once. This clonotype was found many times. Its target is unknown. Time point in this sample: newly diagnosed GD, antithyroid drugs for less than 3 months. PBMC-extracted RNA yielded the TCR library. The patients included were those that came from an endocrinology department in Xi'an, China. The material sequenced was peripheral blood mononuclear cells (PBMCs), taken at new diagnosis, from a patient treated with antithyroid drugs. This receptor was identified in a female donor with Graves disease.

The CDR3 DNA reads TGTGCCAGCAGTCCCCCACAGGGGGCAAAAGATACGCAGTATTTT. Its translation is CASSPPQGAKDTQYF. The V and J genes are TRBV28 and TRBJ2-3; 9 positions agree with TRBD1. The CDR3 is 15 residues long. Looked up from germline, CDR1 is MDHEN and CDR2 is SYDVKM. V was clipped by 5 bases and J by 5 bases; unmatched bases: 8. Full variable domain (rest looked up from reference TRBV28 and TRBJ2-3): DVKVTQSSRYLVKRTGEKVFLECVQDMDHENMFWYRQDPGLGLRLIYFSYDVKMKEKGDIPEGYSVSREKKERFSLILESASTNQTSMYLCASSPPQGAKDTQYFGPGTRLTVL.